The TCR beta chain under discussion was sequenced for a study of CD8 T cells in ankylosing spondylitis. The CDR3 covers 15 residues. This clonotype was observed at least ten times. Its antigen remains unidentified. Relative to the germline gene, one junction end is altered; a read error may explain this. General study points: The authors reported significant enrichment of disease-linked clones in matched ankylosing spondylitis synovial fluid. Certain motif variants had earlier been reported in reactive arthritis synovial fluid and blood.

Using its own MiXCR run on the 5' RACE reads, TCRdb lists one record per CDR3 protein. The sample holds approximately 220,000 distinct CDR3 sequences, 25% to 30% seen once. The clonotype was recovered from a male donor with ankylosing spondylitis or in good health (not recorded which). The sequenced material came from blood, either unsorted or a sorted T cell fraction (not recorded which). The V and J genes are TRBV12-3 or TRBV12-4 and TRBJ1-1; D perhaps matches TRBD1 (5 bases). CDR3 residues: CASSLGVGQNPEAFF. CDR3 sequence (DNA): TGTGCCAGCAGTTTGGGGGTAGGGCAGAACCCTGAAGCTTTCTTT.